A single sample gave rise to the 6 T cell receptor beta chains below, sequenced in a study of blood T cell repertoires in COVID-19. TCRdb's copy holds only in-frame clones and misses some; the assay was immunoSEQ multiplex PCR. The sample has approximately 75,000 clones, approximately 82% seen once. Source material: peripheral blood. Source of these receptors: a woman aged 80 or over with acute or convalescent COVID-19.

The J gene is TRBJ2-6, the V gene TRBV4-1; a possible D gene is TRBD2 (6 bases). Germline V gene lookup returns CDR1 MGHRA and CDR2 YSYEKL. V shed 0 bases and J shed 2 bases, with 14 bases lying between them. The CDR3 covers 18 residues. CDR3 amino acids: CASSQDPTSRPGANVLTF. As DNA, the CDR3 is TGCGCCAGCAGCCAAGATCCGACTAGTCGCCCTGGGGCCAACGTCCTGACTTTC.

The rearrangement uses TRBV19 and TRBJ2-2, with D tentatively TRBD1 (7 bases). Trimming removed 5 bases from V and 1 base from J, with 17 bases in between. From germline, CDR1 is LNHDA and CDR2 SQIVND (reference sequence). The CDR3 runs 17 residues. The CDR3 spells CASSSSGRQGNTGELFF. The CDR3, as DNA: TGTGCCAGTAGTTCTTCCGGGAGACAGGGGAACACCGGGGAGCTGTTTTTT.

The rearrangement uses TRBV5-1 and TRBJ2-6, with 11 bases aligning to TRBD1. V was pared by 3 bases and J by 1 base, with 3 bases of the junction left unmatched. In germline, CDR1 is SGHRS, CDR2 YFSETQ. CDR3 size: 17 residues. The CDR3 nucleotides read TGCGCCAGCAGCTCCGGACAGGGGGCATCTGGGGCCAACGTCCTGACTTTC. Amino acids: CASSSGQGASGANVLTF. The whole variable domain, remainder taken from reference TRBV5-1 and TRBJ2-6, is KAGVTQTPRYLIKTRGQQVTLSCSPISGHRSVSWYQQTPGQGLQFLFEYFSETQRNKGNFPGRFSGRQFSNSRSEMNVSTLELGDSALYLCASSSGQGASGANVLTFGAGSRLTVL.

The chain combines TRBV6-5 with TRBJ2-3, with 9 bases aligning to TRBD2. CDR1 and CDR2 from the germline V gene are MNHEY and SVGAGI. There are 15 residues in the CDR3. The J segment lost 4 bases and the V segment lost 5 bases, leaving 7 bases of the junction unmatched. CDR3 bases: TGTGCCAGCAGTATACCTAGCGGGGTGTCAGATACGCAGTATTTT. Its protein product is CASSIPSGVSDTQYF.

The genes are TRBV6-6 and TRBJ2-7, with D perhaps TRBD2 (7 bases). CDR1 is MNHNY, CDR2 SVGAGI, per germline (reference sequence). The CDR3 spans 16 residues. V was pared by 6 bases and J by 0 bases, with 18 bases between. Written as DNA, the CDR3 is TGTGCCAGCAGGCTAACGGGGGGCGCCAGCTCCTACGAGCAGTACTTC. This codes for CASRLTGGASSYEQYF.

The chain combines TRBV18 with TRBJ2-2; TRBD1 agrees at 12 bases. Germline values: CDR1 KGHSH, CDR2 LQKENI. The CDR3 has 18 residues. Losses at the gene ends were 4 bases for V and 3 bases for J; bases not matched to a gene: 9. The CDR3 loop reads CASSLGTGGELYTGELFF. CDR3 DNA: TGTGCCAGCTCACTTGGGACAGGGGGCGAATTGTACACCGGGGAGCTGTTTTTT. Filled out from reference TRBV18 and TRBJ2-2, the complete variable domain reads NAGVMQNPRHLVRRRGQEARLRCSPMKGHSHVYWYRQLPEEGLKFMVYLQKENIIDESGMPKERFSAEFPKEGPSILRIQQVVRGDSAAYFCASSLGTGGELYTGELFFGEGSRLTVL.